A selection of T cell receptor beta chains follows, all from one sample in a study of blood T cells in healthy people across ages. One entry per CDR3 protein, called by TCRdb with MiXCR from the 5' RACE reads. The table records about 1.4 million distinct CDR3 sequences, 59% of them present only once. The specimen was blood. These receptors came from a young man in good health. Each CDR3 is given without its conserved first and last residue. Rows give clone size only sometimes, using once, few, many, or a class for an expanded clone.

>-|TRBV3-1
ASSQSGGGNIQY
>-|TRBV12-5
ASGWLVGGRSNEQF
>-|TRBV20-1
SASLPDRAYEQY
>-|TRBV20-1
SAEPRQIARPSYEQY
>-|TRBV6-2/TRBV6-3
ASSYSRAETQY
>-|TRBV20-1
SARWGGRYNEQF
>-|TRBV6-5
ASSYSRSGRDEQY
>-|TRBV4-2
ASSQEPLVDGYT
>-|TRBV20-1
SVEALAGTIDTQY
>-|TRBV25-1
ASSEGQIQETQY
>-|TRBV7-9
ASSLGYNQPQH
>-|TRBV20-1
SAMSDGYEQY
>few|TRBV5-1
ASRASGSNEQY
>once|TRBV9
ASSVDPSGRNEQF
>few|TRBV9
ASSVGSGGGFHEQY
>-|TRBV7-9
ASSPTRDSQETQY
>once|TRBV20-1
SANQPLDPRYEQY
>-|TRBV7-2
ASSHIPGAPSYNEQF
>-|TRBV6-5
ASSYSGRLTPNEQF
>-|TRBV11-2
ASSDIRKVRPYEQY
>-|TRBV20-1
SAREGLAPDNEQF
>-|TRBV12-3/TRBV12-4
ASHRGTIGYT
>once|TRBV2
ASSRLVLQETQY
>-|TRBV2
ASRTGQGPSYEQY
>-|TRBV7-8
ASSPKRDRVFEKLF
>-|TRBV25-1
ASSELAGAYNEQF
>-|TRBV20-1
SARGGGWIYEQY
>-|TRBV7-2
ASSLGQGVAPQH
>few|TRBV29-1
SVESAVNYGYT
>once|TRBV29-1
SVVLGISYEQY
>-|TRBV7-2
ASSPAPQYSNQPQH
>-|TRBV7-9
ASSSGGTWDTEAF
>-|TRBV6-1
ASSERIRSQNQPQH
>few|TRBV29-1
SVAKTGLNEQY
>-|TRBV7-2
ASSGRGLGDSIYNEQF
>-|TRBV3-1
ASSPLAGGPPTGELF
>-|TRBV19
ASSVTGPGELF